This is a list of T cell receptor beta chains from one sample in a study of technical replicates of blood from a handful of donors. Profiling relied on immunoSEQ multiplex PCR, and the TCRdb table lists in-frame clones only, not all of them. The table lists some 57,000 clones, over 85% of them singletons. Sequences were obtained from PBMCs. These receptors originate from a human donor in good health. Some clones in this sample may be carry-over from other donors' samples. The CDR3 runs from the conserved cysteine through the conserved F or W. Each record gives: D gene, J gene, V gene, clone size, CDR3 DNA, CDR3 protein. D genes are given only for firm matches. Clone size is given for some rows only: seen once, a few or many times, or a class if the clone is expanded.

TRBD2,TRBJ2-1,TRBV7-8,-,TGTGCCAGCAGCTTAGGGACTAGCGGGGGGCTTTACCGAAATGAGCAGTTCTTC,CASSLGTSGGLYRNEQFF
-,TRBJ2-1,TRBV11-2,-,TGTGCCAGCAGCCGCTTCGGAGGCTACAATGAGCAGTTCTTC,CASSRFGGYNEQFF
TRBD2,TRBJ2-7,TRBV10-3,-,TGTGCCACGCAACTAGCGGGAGCGAACGAGCAGTACTTC,CATQLAGANEQYF
TRBD1,TRBJ1-6,TRBV5-1,-,TGCGCCAGCAGCTCGGGACAGGGGGGCTCACCCCTCCACTTT,CASSSGQGGSPLHF
TRBD1,TRBJ1-2,TRBV5-6,-,TGTGCCAGCAGCTCGACAGGGGGAGCTAACTATGGCTACACCTTC,CASSSTGGANYGYTF
TRBD1,TRBJ2-1,TRBV15,-,TGTGCCACCCGTGGGGGGGACAGGGACTACAATGAGCAGTTCTTC,CATRGGDRDYNEQFF
TRBD1,TRBJ2-1,TRBV19,-,TGTGCCAGTCACGGGTGGACAGGGTACAATGAGCAGTTCTTC,CASHGWTGYNEQFF
-,TRBJ2-5,TRBV11-3,-,TGTGCCAGCAGCCATACTTGCACCGACTGGCCCGAAGAGACCCAGTACTTC,CASSHTCTDWPEETQYF
TRBD2,TRBJ2-5,TRBV4-1,-,TGCGCCAGCAGCCAAGAAGGGACTAGCGAGGTCCAGTACTTC,CASSQEGTSEVQYF
-,TRBJ2-1,TRBV4-3,-,TGCGCCAGCAGCCAGGGGCGGGAGCAGTTCTTC,CASSQGREQFF
-,TRBJ2-7,TRBV13,-,TGTGCCAGCAGCTTCCCCAGGTCCGAGCAGTACTTC,CASSFPRSEQYF
-,TRBJ2-1,TRBV5-1,-,TGCGCCAGCAGCTTGGGAGCGGCGGTCTCCTACAATGAGCAGTTCTTC,CASSLGAAVSYNEQFF
-,TRBJ1-4,TRBV4-1,-,TGCGCCAGCAGCCGACAGAATAATGAAAAACTGTTTTTT,CASSRQNNEKLFF
-,TRBJ2-2,TRBV5-6,-,TGTGCCAGCAGCTTCCAAGGGGGGGCGGGGACCGGGGAGCTGTTTTTT,CASSFQGGAGTGELFF
TRBD2,TRBJ2-4,TRBV2,-,TGTGCCAGCAGGGCTAGCGGGTTGTGGCTAGCCAAAAACATTCAGTACTTC,CASRASGLWLAKNIQYF
-,TRBJ2-5,TRBV7-6,-,TGTGCCAGCAGCCCCTCCCTACTAGCCGGGACCCAGTACTTC,CASSPSLLAGTQYF
-,TRBJ2-2,TRBV7-8,-,TGTGCCAGCAGAGTAAACTCCCGGGGGTTATACACCGGGGAGCTGTTTTTT,CASRVNSRGLYTGELFF
-,TRBJ2-5,TRBV27,-,TGTGCCTCAGCGGATTACCCCTGGGAGACCCAGTACTTC,CASADYPWETQYF
TRBD1,TRBJ2-7,TRBV6-5,once,TGTGCCAGCAGACCCCCCGGACAGGGGATGGGCGAGCAGTACTTC,CASRPPGQGMGEQYF
TRBD1,TRBJ2-7,TRBV5-4,-,TGTGCCAGCAGCTTGGGGGGACAGGCCTCCTACGAGCAGTACTTC,CASSLGGQASYEQYF
-,TRBJ2-1,TRBV25-1,-,TGTGCCAGCGACGGACGAGGGTACAATGAGCAGTTCTTC,CASDGRGYNEQFF
TRBD1,TRBJ2-1,TRBV2,-,TGTGCCAGCAGCCTGACAGGGGGCAATGAGCAGTTCTTC,CASSLTGGNEQFF
TRBD1,TRBJ2-1,TRBV11-1,once,TGTGCCAGCAGTACAGGGGGCGTCCTCTACAATGAGCAGTTCTTC,CASSTGGVLYNEQFF
TRBD1,TRBJ2-5,TRBV30,-,TGTGCCTGGAGCACAGGGGGCCGGGAGACCCAGTACTTC,CAWSTGGRETQYF
-,TRBJ1-3,TRBV6-1,many,TGTGCCAGCAGTGAGAGGACTGCGACAAACACCATATATTTT,CASSERTATNTIYF
TRBD2,TRBJ2-7,TRBV6-5,-,TGTGCCAGCAGTGGCCGGGGGGGCCCGTCTTACGAGCAGTACTTC,CASSGRGGPSYEQYF
-,TRBJ1-5,TRBV5-1,-,TGCGCCAGCAGCTTGGGAGCGGGCGGACATCAGCCCCAGCATTTT,CASSLGAGGHQPQHF
TRBD2,TRBJ2-1,TRBV7-9,-,TGTGCCACCGAACCGCCGGGGACTAGCGGATACAATGAGCAGTTCTTC,CATEPPGTSGYNEQFF
TRBD2,TRBJ2-1,TRBV7-6,-,TGTGCCAGCAGTTTGACTAGCGGGAGGGCCGGGAATGAGCAGTTCTTC,CASSLTSGRAGNEQFF
TRBD2,TRBJ2-2,TRBV13,-,TGTGCCAGCAGCTTAGATCCTCTGACTAGCGGGCCCCTTTACGGCACCGGGGAGCTGTTTTTT,CASSLDPLTSGPLYGTGELFF
-,TRBJ1-2,TRBV29-1,few,TGCAGCGTTGAATCAGGTGGGGCGGGAGGCTACACCTTC,CSVESGGAGGYTF
TRBD2,TRBJ2-2,TRBV13,-,TGTGCCAGCAGCTCGCTAGCGGTGGGGACCGGGGAGCTGTTTTTT,CASSSLAVGTGELFF
TRBD2,TRBJ2-1,TRBV15,-,TGTGCCACCAGCAGAACCGGGACTAGCGGGAGCTCCTACAATGAGCAGTTCTTC,CATSRTGTSGSSYNEQFF
-,TRBJ1-2,TRBV7-9,-,TGTGCCAGCAGCGTCGGACAGAACTATGGCTACACCTTC,CASSVGQNYGYTF
-,TRBJ1-1,TRBV11-3,-,TGTGCCAGCAGCTTAGACGACACTGAAGCTTTCTTT,CASSLDDTEAFF
TRBD2,TRBJ2-2,TRBV5-6,few,TGTGCCAGCAGCTCCCTAGCGGGAGCGGACACCGGGGAGCTGTTTTTT,CASSSLAGADTGELFF
-,TRBJ2-7,TRBV7-2,-,TGTGCCAGCAGCTTAGGGGCTAGCGACCATTACGAGCAGTACTTC,CASSLGASDHYEQYF
TRBD1,TRBJ2-7,TRBV30,-,TGTGCCTGGGAAGGGACAGGCCACTACGAGCAGTACTTC,CAWEGTGHYEQYF
-,TRBJ1-1,TRBV4-3,-,TGCGCCAGCAGCCTCACGTGGGGGGGTGGGACTGAAGCTTTCTTT,CASSLTWGGGTEAFF
TRBD1,TRBJ1-2,TRBV30,-,TGTGCCGGGGCCCTGGGACAGTATGGCTACACCTTC,CAGALGQYGYTF
TRBD2,TRBJ2-7,TRBV4-2,-,TGTGCCAGCAGCCAAGGACACGGGACTAGCGGGGACTACGAGCAGTACTTC,CASSQGHGTSGDYEQYF
TRBD1,TRBJ2-7,TRBV12-5,-,TGTGCTAGCGAGGGAACAGGGGGCGCGATCGAGCAGTACTTC,CASEGTGGAIEQYF
TRBD2,TRBJ2-3,TRBV13,-,TGTGCCAGCAGCTTCGGGACTAGCGCTTCAGATACGCAGTATTTT,CASSFGTSASDTQYF
-,TRBJ2-5,TRBV6-5,few,TGTGCCAGCAGTTACGACGGGACAAAGTACTTC,CASSYDGTKYF
-,TRBJ1-4,TRBV18,-,TGTGCCAGCTCAGCCCCAGACAGAACTAATGAAAAACTGTTTTTT,CASSAPDRTNEKLFF
-,TRBJ2-3,TRBV7-9,-,TGTGCCAGCAGCCCGGGACTTTATACGCAGTATTTT,CASSPGLYTQYF
-,TRBJ2-5,TRBV9,-,TGTGCCAGCAGCGCCACAGGGATCGAGACCCAGTACTTC,CASSATGIETQYF
TRBD1,TRBJ1-5,TRBV7-2,-,TGTGCCAGCAGCCCCACGACAGGGCTCAATCAGCCCCAGCATTTT,CASSPTTGLNQPQHF
-,TRBJ1-1,TRBV6-5,once,TGTGCCAGCAGTTATGCGGGATATCTGAACACTGAAGCTTTCTTT,CASSYAGYLNTEAFF
-,TRBJ1-1,TRBV19,-,TGTGCCAGTGAAGAGGTATTCGGCACTGAAGCTTTCTTT,CASEEVFGTEAFF
-,TRBJ1-1,TRBV4-1,few,TGCGCCAGCTCCATGAACACTGAAGCTTTCTTT,CASSMNTEAFF
TRBD1,TRBJ1-4,TRBV7-2,-,TGTGCCAGCAGGTGGACAGGGTCGGGTAATGAAAAACTGTTTTTT,CASRWTGSGNEKLFF
-,TRBJ2-2,TRBV9,-,TGTGCCAGCAGCGTAGGAACTCTGACCGGGGAGCTGTTTTTT,CASSVGTLTGELFF
TRBD2,TRBJ2-7,TRBV30,-,TGTGCCTGGAGTCGTCTAGCGGGAAAGTCGAGAGAGCAGTACTTC,CAWSRLAGKSREQYF
-,TRBJ1-1,TRBV7-2,-,TGTGCCAGCAGCTTAGCGCTATCGAACACTGAAGCTTTCTTT,CASSLALSNTEAFF